The T cell receptor (beta chain) described here comes from a study of T cells after yellow fever vaccination. Study-level results: Weaker in magnitude, the secondary response showed a faster peak on day 5 versus 15. Contamination by abundant bulk-population clonotypes could be present in FACS-sorted repertoires. Among primary-vaccination clones, most reappeared after the booster, at around 97% for CD4 and around 91% for CD8. A minor fraction of clonotypes spanned both CD4 and CD8 compartments.

MiXCR, applied by TCRdb to the 5' RACE reads, yields one record per CDR3 protein. The table records roughly 260,000 distinct CDR3 sequences, 10% to 15% of them present only once. This clonotype was seen more than once but under ten times. Its antigen remains unidentified. Sequence at one end of the junction differs from germline and may be a read error. CDR1 is SSHAT and CDR2 is FNYEAQ in the germline V gene (reference sequence). The CDR3 extends over 15 amino acids. This TCR derives from a man aged 25-45 years who received the YFV17D yellow fever vaccine. V and J are TRBV7-7 and TRBJ2-1; D may match TRBD1 or TRBD2 (5 bases each). Sequenced material: CD4+ T cells sorted from PBMCs, taken 45 days after the yellow fever booster vaccination. In DNA form, the CDR3 reads TGTGCTAGCAGCCGGGACCAAAGCTCCTACAATGAGCAGTTCTTC. It is translated as CASSRDQSSYNEQFF.